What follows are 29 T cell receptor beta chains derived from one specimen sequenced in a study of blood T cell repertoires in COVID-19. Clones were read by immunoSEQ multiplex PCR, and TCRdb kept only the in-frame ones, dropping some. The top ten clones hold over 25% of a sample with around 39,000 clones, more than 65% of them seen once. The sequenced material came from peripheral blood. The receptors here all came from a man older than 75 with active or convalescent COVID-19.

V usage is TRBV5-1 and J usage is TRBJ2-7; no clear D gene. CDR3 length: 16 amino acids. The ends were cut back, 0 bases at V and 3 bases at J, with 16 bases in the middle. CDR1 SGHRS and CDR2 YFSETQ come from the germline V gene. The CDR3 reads CASSLVGGSAGYEQYF. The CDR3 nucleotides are TGCGCCAGCAGCTTGGTCGGCGGATCGGCTGGCTACGAGCAGTACTTC.

CDR3 sequence reads: CASSENSGSYYEQYF. CDR3 in DNA: TGTGCCAGCAGTGAAAATAGCGGGAGCTACTACGAGCAGTACTTC. The V call is TRBV6-1, the J call TRBJ2-7; 9 bases match TRBD2. The V and J ends lost 2 bases and 3 bases, in that order; junction bases with no gene match: 5. In germline, CDR1 is MNHNS, CDR2 SASEGT. This CDR3 spans 15 amino acids.

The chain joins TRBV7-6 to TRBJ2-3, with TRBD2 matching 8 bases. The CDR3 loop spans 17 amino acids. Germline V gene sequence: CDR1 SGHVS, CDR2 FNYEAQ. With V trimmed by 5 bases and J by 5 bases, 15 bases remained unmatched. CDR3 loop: CASSPTGTRGEGDTQYF. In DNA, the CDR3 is TGTGCCAGCAGCCCAACCGGGACTAGAGGGGAGGGAGATACGCAGTATTTT. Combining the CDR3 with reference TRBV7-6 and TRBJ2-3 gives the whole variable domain GAGVSQSPRYKVTKRGQDVALRCDPISGHVSLYWYRQALGQGPEFLTYFNYEAQQDKSGLPNDRFSAERPEGSISTLTIQRTEQRDSAMYRCASSPTGTRGEGDTQYFGPGTRLTVL.

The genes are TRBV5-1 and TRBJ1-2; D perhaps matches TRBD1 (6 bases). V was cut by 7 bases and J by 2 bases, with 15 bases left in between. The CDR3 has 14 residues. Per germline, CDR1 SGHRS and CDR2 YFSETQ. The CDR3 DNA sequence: TGCGCCAGCGCAAAGGGACACCAAAACTATGGCTACACCTTC. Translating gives CASAKGHQNYGYTF. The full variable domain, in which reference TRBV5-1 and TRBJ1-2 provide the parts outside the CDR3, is KAGVTQTPRYLIKTRGQQVTLSCSPISGHRSVSWYQQTPGQGLQFLFEYFSETQRNKGNFPGRFSGRQFSNSRSEMNVSTLELGDSALYLCASAKGHQNYGYTFGSGTRLTVV.

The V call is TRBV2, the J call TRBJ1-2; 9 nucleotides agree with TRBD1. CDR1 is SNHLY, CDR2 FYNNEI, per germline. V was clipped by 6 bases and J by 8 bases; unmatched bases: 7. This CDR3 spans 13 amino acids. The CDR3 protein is CASRTGTGSGYTF. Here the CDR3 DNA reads TGTGCCAGCAGAACCGGGACAGGGTCCGGCTACACCTTC.

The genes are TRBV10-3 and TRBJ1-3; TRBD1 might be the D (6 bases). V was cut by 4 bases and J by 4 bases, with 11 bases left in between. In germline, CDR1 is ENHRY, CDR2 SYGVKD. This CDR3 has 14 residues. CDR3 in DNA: TGTGCCATCAGTGCTCCCGACAGGGGAAACACCATATATTTT. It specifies CAISAPDRGNTIYF.

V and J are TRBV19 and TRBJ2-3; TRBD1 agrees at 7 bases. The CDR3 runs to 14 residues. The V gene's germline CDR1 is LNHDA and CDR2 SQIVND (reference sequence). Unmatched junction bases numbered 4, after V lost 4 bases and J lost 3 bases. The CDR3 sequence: CASSSAGGTDTQYF. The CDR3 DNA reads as TGTGCCAGTAGTAGCGCAGGGGGAACAGATACGCAGTATTTT.

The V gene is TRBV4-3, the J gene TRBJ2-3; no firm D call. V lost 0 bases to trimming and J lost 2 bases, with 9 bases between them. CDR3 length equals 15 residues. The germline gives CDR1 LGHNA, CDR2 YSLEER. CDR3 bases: TGCGCCAGCAGCCAAGAGAGAAGCGACACAGATACGCAGTATTTT. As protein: CASSQERSDTDTQYF.

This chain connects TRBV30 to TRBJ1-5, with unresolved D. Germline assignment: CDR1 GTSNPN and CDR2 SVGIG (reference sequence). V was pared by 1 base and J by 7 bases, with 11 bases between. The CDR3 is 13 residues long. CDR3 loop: CAWSGGGNQPQHF. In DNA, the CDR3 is TGTGCCTGGAGTGGCGGAGGAAACCAGCCCCAGCATTTT.

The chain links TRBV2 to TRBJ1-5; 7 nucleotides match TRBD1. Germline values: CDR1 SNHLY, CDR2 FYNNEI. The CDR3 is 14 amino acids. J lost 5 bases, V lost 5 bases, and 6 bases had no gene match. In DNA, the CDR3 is TGTGCCAGCAGTATACGACAGGGTGATCAGCCCCAGCATTTT. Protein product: CASSIRQGDQPQHF.

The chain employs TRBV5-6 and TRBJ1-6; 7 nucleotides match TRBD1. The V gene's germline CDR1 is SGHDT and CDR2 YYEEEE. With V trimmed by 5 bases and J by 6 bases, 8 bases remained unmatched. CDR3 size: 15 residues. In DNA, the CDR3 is TGTGCCAGCAGTTGGGGGACAGTGGGTAATTCACCCCTCCACTTT. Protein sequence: CASSWGTVGNSPLHF.

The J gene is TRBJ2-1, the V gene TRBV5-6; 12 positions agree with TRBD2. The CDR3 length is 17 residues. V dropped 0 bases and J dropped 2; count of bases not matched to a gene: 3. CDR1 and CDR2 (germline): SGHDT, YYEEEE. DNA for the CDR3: TGTGCCAGCAGCTTGGTTTCTAGCGGGAGGGCCTACAATGAGCAGTTCTTC. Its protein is CASSLVSSGRAYNEQFF.

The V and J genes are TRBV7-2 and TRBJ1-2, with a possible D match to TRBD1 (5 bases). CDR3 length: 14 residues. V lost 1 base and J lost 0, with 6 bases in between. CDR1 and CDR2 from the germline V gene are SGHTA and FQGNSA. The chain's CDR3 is CASSLEGANYGYTF. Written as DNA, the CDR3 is TGTGCCAGCAGCTTAGAAGGGGCTAACTATGGCTACACCTTC. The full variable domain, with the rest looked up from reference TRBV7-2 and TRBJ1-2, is GAGVSQSPSNKVTEKGKDVELRCDPISGHTALYWYRQSLGQGLEFLIYFQGNSAPDKSGLPSDRFSAERTGGSVSTLTIQRTQQEDSAVYLCASSLEGANYGYTFGSGTRLTVV.

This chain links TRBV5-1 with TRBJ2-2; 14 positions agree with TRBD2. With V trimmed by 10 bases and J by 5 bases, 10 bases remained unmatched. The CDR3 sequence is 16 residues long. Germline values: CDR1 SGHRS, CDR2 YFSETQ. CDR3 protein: CASALGLAGGTGELFF. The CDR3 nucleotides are TGCGCCTCCGCCCTCGGACTAGCGGGAGGAACCGGGGAGCTGTTTTTT.

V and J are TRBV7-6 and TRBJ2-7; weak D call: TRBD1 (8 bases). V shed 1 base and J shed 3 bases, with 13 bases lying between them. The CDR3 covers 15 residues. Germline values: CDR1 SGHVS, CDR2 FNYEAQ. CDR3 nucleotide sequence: TGTGCCAGCAGCTTAGATACAGGGGGGGGCTACGAGCAGTACTTC. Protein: CASSLDTGGGYEQYF.

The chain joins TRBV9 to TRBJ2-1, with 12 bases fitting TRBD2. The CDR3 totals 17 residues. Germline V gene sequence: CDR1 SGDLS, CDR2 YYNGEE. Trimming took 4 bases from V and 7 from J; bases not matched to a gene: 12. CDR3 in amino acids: CASSSVRGTSGWNEQFF. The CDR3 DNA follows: TGTGCCAGCAGCTCCGTCCGCGGGACTAGCGGGTGGAATGAGCAGTTCTTC.

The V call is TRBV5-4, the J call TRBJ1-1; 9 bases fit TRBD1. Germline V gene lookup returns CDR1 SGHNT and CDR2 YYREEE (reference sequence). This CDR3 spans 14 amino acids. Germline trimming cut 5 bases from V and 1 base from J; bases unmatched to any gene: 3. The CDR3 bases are TGTGCCAGCAGGGAGGGACAGGGGAACACTGAAGCTTTCTTT. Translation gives CASREGQGNTEAFF. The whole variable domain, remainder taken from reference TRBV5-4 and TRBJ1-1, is ETGVTQSPTHLIKTRGQQVTLRCSSQSGHNTVSWYQQALGQGPQFIFQYYREEENGRGNFPPRFSGLQFPNYSSELNVNALELDDSALYLCASREGQGNTEAFFGQGTRLTVV.

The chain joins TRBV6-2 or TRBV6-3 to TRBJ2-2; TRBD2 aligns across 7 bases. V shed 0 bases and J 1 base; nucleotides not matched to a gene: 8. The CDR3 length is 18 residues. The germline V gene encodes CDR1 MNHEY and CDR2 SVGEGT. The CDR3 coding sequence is TGTGCCAGCAGTTACTCGATATCGGGAGGATGGAACACCGGGGAGCTGTTTTTT. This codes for CASSYSISGGWNTGELFF.

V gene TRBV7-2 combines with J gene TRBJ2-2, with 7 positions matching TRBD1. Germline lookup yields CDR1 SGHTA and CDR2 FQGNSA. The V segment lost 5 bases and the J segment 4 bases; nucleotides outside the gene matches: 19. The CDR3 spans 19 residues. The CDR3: CASSHSRVETGTGTGELFF. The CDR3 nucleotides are TGTGCCAGCAGCCATAGTCGGGTCGAGACAGGGACGGGCACCGGGGAGCTGTTTTTT.

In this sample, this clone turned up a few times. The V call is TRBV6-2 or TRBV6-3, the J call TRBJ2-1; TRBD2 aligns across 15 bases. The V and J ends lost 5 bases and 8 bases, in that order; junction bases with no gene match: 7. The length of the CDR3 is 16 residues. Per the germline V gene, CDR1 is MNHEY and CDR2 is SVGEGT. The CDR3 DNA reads TGTGCCAGCAGTCCAGGACTAGCGGGGGGGCAAGATGAGCAGTTCTTC. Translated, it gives CASSPGLAGGQDEQFF.

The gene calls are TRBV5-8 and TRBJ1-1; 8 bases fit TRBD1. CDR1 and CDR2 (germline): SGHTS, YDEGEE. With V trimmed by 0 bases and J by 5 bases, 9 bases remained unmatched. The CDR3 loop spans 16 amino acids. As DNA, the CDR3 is TGTGCCAGCAGCTTGGCTGTATACAGGGGGTTAACTGAAGCTTTCTTT. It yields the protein CASSLAVYRGLTEAFF.

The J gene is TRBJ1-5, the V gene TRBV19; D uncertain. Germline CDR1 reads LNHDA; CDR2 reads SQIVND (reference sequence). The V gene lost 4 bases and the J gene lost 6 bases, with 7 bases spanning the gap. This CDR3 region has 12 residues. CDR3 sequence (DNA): TGTGCCAGTAGTAAAAGCCCTCAGCCCCAGCATTTT. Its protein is CASSKSPQPQHF.

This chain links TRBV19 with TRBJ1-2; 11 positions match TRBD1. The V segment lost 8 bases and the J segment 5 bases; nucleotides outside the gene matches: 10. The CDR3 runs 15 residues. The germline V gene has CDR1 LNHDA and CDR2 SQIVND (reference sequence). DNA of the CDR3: TGTGCCAGTCACCACAAGGACAGGGGGCTGTATGGCTACACCTTC. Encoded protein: CASHHKDRGLYGYTF.

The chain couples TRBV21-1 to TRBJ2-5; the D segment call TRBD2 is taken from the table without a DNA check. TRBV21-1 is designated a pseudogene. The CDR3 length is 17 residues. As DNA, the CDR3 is TGTGCCAGCAGCAAAGCGAGGGAGCGGGGGATCCAAGAGACCCAGTACTTC. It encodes CASSKARERGIQETQYF.

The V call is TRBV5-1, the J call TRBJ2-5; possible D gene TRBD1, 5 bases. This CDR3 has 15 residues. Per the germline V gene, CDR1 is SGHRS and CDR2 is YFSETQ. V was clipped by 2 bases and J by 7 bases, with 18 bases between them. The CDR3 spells CASSLVPTGKGTQYF. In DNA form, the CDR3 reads TGCGCCAGCAGCTTAGTCCCAACAGGAAAGGGGACCCAGTACTTC. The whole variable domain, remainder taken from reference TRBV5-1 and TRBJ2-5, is KAGVTQTPRYLIKTRGQQVTLSCSPISGHRSVSWYQQTPGQGLQFLFEYFSETQRNKGNFPGRFSGRQFSNSRSEMNVSTLELGDSALYLCASSLVPTGKGTQYFGPGTRLLVL.

CDR3 nucleotide sequence: TGTGCCAGCAGTTTAGCCATAGACACTGAAGCTTTCTTT. This gives the protein CASSLAIDTEAFF. The chain has TRBV28 and TRBJ1-1; D uncertain. In germline, CDR1 is MDHEN, CDR2 SYDVKM. This CDR3 region has 13 residues. V was clipped by 2 bases and J by 3 bases, with 7 bases between them.

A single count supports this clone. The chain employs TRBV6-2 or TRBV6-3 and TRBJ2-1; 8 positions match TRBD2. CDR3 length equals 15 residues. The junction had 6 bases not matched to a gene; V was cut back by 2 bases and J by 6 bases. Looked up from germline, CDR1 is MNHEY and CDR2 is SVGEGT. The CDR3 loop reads CASSYRRSGGNEQFF. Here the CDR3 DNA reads TGTGCCAGCAGTTACAGGAGGAGCGGGGGCAATGAGCAGTTCTTC.

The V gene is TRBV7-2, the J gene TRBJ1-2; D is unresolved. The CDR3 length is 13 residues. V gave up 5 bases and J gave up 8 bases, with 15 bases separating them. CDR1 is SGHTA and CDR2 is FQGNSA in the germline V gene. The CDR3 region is CASSRYTDQGYTF. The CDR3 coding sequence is TGTGCCAGCAGCCGCTACACAGATCAAGGCTACACCTTC.

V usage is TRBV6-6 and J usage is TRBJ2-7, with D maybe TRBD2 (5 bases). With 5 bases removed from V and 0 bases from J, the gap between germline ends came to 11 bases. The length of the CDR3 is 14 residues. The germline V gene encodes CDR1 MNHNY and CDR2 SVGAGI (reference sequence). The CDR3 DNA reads TGTGCCAGCAGTGTTTCGGGGTCCTCCTACGAGCAGTACTTC. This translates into CASSVSGSSYEQYF.